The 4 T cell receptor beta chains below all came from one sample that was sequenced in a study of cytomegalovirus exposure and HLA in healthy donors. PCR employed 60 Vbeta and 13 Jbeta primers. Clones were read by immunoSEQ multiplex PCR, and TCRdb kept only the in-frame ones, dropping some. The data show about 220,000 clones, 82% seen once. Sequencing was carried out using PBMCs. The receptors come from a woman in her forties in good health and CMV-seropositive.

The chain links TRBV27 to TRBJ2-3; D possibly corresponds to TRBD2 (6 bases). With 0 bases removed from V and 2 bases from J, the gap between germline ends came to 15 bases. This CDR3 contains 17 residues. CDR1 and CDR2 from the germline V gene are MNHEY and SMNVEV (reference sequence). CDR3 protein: CASSLSQIGGSTDTQYF. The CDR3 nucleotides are TGTGCCAGCAGTTTATCCCAAATCGGGGGATCCACAGATACGCAGTATTTT.

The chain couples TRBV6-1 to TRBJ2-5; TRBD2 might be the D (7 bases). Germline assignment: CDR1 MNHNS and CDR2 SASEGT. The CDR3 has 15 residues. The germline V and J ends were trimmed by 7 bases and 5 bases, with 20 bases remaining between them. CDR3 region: CASNLMGGGEETQYF. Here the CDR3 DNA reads TGTGCCAGCAACCTCATGGGGGGGGGCGAGGAGACCCAGTACTTC.

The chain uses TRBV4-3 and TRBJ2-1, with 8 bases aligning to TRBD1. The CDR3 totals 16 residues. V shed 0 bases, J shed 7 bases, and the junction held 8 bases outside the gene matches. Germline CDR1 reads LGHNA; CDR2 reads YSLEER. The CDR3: CASSQDVWTGLNEQFF. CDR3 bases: TGCGCCAGCAGCCAAGACGTTTGGACAGGGTTAAATGAGCAGTTCTTC.

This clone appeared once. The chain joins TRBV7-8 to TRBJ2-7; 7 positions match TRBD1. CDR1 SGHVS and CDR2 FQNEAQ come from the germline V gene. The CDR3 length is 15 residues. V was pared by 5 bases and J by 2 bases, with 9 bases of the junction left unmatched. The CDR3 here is CASSTRQGGTYEQYF. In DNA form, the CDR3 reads TGTGCCAGCAGCACCCGACAGGGTGGAACCTACGAGCAGTACTTC. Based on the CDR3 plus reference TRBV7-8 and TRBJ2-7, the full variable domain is GAGVSQSPRYKVAKRGQDVALRCDPISGHVSLFWYQQALGQGPEFLTYFQNEAQLDKSGLPSDRFFAERPEGSVSTLKIQRTQQEDSAVYLCASSTRQGGTYEQYFGPGTRLTVT.